This T cell receptor beta chain was documented in a study of blood T cell repertoires in COVID-19. Whole-study context: COVID-19 samples from acute and convalescent phases originated in the United States, Italy and Spain.

In the original processing: Reference gene primers were amplified, and this amplification served to estimate nucleated cell counts. Profiling relied on immunoSEQ multiplex PCR, and the TCRdb table lists in-frame clones only, not all of them. D and trimming come from the DNA, and the V and J calls and clone size come from that table. This sample has under 200,000 clones; 80% to 85% occur once, and the top ten carry roughly 15%. The germline V and J ends were trimmed by 5 bases and 8 bases, with 22 bases remaining between them. The length of the CDR3 is 16 residues. CDR1 SEHNR and CDR2 FQNEAQ come from the germline V gene (reference sequence). A Seattle source enrolled patients during active infection and followed them longitudinally.

The chain carries TRBV7-9 and TRBJ2-4, with D maybe TRBD2 (6 bases). The receptor comes from a woman in her seventies with COVID-19, enrolled during active disease. Material: peripheral blood. In DNA form, the CDR3 reads TGTGCCAGCAGCCGCCGCGGATCAGGGACTCGAGACATTCAGTACTTC. Encoded protein: CASSRRGSGTRDIQYF.